This note documents a single TCR beta chain sequence. This clone was recorded a few times. The specificity of this receptor is unknown. Base-call qualities are not available, and no considerably larger clone is one nucleotide away. TCRbeta CDR3 regions were amplified from genomic DNA by means of the immunoSEQ Assay, a bias-controlled multiplex PCR. Per the authors' processing: Within the assay, amplification of reference gene primers was used to estimate how many nucleated cells each sample contained. To quantify the absolute abundance of each unique TCRbeta CDR3 rearrangement, sequence reads were collapsed and filtered. For each sample, productive Simpson clonality was calculated as the square root of Simpson's diversity index across productive rearrangements. As stored in TCRdb, this immuneACCESS dataset retains in-frame rearrangements with V and J assigned. A fraction of the clones does not appear; measured against another copy, unresolved V genes explain less than half of the discrepancy, and the remainder lacks a known reason. D and trimming were read from the DNA, whereas the V and J calls and clone size are those reported in that table. This sample gives about 200,000 clones in total; 80% to 90% of them show up just once. 3% to 4% of the sample goes to the ten largest clones.

The collaborating institutions used their own protocols to collect whole blood in K2EDTA tubes. Collaborator samples were shipped for TCRbeta analysis as frozen whole blood, isolated PBMCs, or DNA extracted from either sample type. This sample was included in a study of blood T cell repertoires in COVID-19 (dated by TCRdb to the early 2020s). With regard to the full study: Samples from collaborators originated in the United States, Italy and Spain and spanned both the acute and convalescent phases of COVID-19. The prospective study material was composed of cDNA or gDNA derived from T cells, B-cell-depleted T cells, or PBMCs. Deeply sampled blood TCRbeta repertoires from subjects exposed to, actively infected with, or recovered from COVID-19 were included in the dataset. The repertoires were released in a freely available public database meant as a resource for research on the immune response to SARS-CoV-2. The samples were drawn from the first 160 participants of the ongoing ImmuneRACE study and from over a thousand subjects provided by 6 global collaborators. A de-identified subject ID, COVID-19 status, age in years and sex were almost always included in the sample metadata. HLA class I and class II types, where available, came from metadata supplied by the sample provider rather than from assay-based typing. What the research found in general, with its limitations: The amount of clinical and demographic metadata varied by source and participant and was provided uncurated.

The CDR3 spans 11 residues, from the cysteine through the phenylalanine. Only the CDR3 DNA is retained, 33 bases long and in frame from the first base. Trimming takes 3 bases from V and 9 bases from J, and the germline ends sit 8 bases apart. For CDR1 and CDR2, the germline V gene lists SGHTA and FQGNSA. The sequence joins TRBV7-2 to TRBJ2-5, with TRBD1 tentatively as D gene (5 bases match). This TCR derives from a man between 60 and 70 years old with acute or convalescent COVID-19. Sequences were obtained from peripheral blood. The DNA sequence is TGTGCCAGCAGCTTCGTAGGGGCCCAGTACTTC. It is translated as CASSFVGAQYF.